A single sample is the source of the 23 T cell receptor beta chains below, sequenced in a study of blood T cell repertoires in COVID-19. Libraries were prepared by immunoSEQ multiplex PCR; TCRdb keeps only in-frame clonotypes and omits some of them. The data contain 310,000 or so clones, approximately 86% of them singletons. Material: peripheral blood. Receptors were obtained from a man under 40 with COVID-19, enrolled during active disease.

The chain joins TRBV11-3 to TRBJ2-1, with D possibly being TRBD1 (5 bases). Germline values: CDR1 SGHNT, CDR2 YENEEA. This CDR3 region has 13 residues. V was trimmed by 2 bases and J by 6 bases, leaving 8 bases between them. The CDR3 bases are TGTGCCAGCAGCTTAAGGGGTAGCAATGAGCAGTTCTTC. Translated: CASSLRGSNEQFF. The full variable domain, completed using reference TRBV11-3 and TRBJ2-1, is EAGVVQSPRYKIIEKKQPVAFWCNPISGHNTLYWYLQNLGQGPELLIRYENEEAVDDSQLPKDRFSAERLKGVDSTLKIQPAELGDSAVYLCASSLRGSNEQFFGPGTRLTVL.

This chain joins TRBV6-5 and TRBJ1-3, with a weak D call TRBD1 (5 bases). Germline CDR1 is MNHEY and CDR2 is SVGAGI. The CDR3 totals 14 residues. The ends were cut back, 2 bases at V and 3 bases at J, with 8 bases in the middle. The CDR3 region is CASSYTGGGNTIYF. CDR3 in DNA: TGTGCCAGCAGTTACACCGGGGGTGGAAACACCATATATTTT.

As for this clone: The identical CDR3 is also encoded by other nucleotide sequences in the sample. The J gene is TRBJ1-5, the V gene TRBV29-1, with TRBD1 identical over 9 bases. Germline lookup yields CDR1 SQVTM and CDR2 ANQGSEA. This CDR3 spans 13 amino acids. V dropped 3 bases and J dropped 6; count of bases not matched to a gene: 3. The CDR3 nucleotides are TGCAGCGTTGAGACAGGGGGAGGTCAGCCCCAGCATTTT. It specifies CSVETGGGQPQHF.

In this sample, this clone turned up many times. The chain joins TRBV7-3 to TRBJ2-6; D is possibly TRBD2 (5 bases). V was cut by 4 bases and J by 4 bases, with 14 bases left in between. The CDR3 extends over 16 amino acids. Germline assignment: CDR1 SGHTA and CDR2 FQGTGA. CDR3 nucleotide sequence: TGTGCCAGCAGCTCCGGACTCCCGGGAGGGGCCAACGTCCTGACTTTC. This gives the protein CASSSGLPGGANVLTF. The variable domain in full, with the rest retrieved from reference TRBV7-3 and TRBJ2-6, is GAGVSQTPSNKVTEKGKYVELRCDPISGHTALYWYRQSLGQGPEFLIYFQGTGAADDSGLPNDRFFAVRPEGSVSTLKIQRTERGDSAVYLCASSSGLPGGANVLTFGAGSRLTVL.

The chain couples TRBV3-1 (or the pseudogene TRBV3-2) to TRBJ1-1; D gene ambiguous. This CDR3 spans 15 amino acids. The V gene lost 8 bases and the J gene lost 6 bases, with 22 bases spanning the gap. From germline, CDR1 is LGHDT and CDR2 YNNKEL (reference sequence). CDR3 protein: CASGVEPGRRAEAFF. The CDR3 DNA follows: TGTGCCAGCGGGGTGGAGCCAGGCCGGAGGGCTGAAGCTTTCTTT.

The chain couples TRBV7-2 to TRBJ1-2, with D perhaps TRBD1 (6 bases). The CDR3 runs to 14 residues. Germline assignment: CDR1 SGHTA and CDR2 FQGNSA. The germline V and J ends were trimmed by 2 bases and 6 bases, with 13 bases remaining between them. CDR3 coding DNA: TGTGCCAGCAGCTTACAGGGAGGGACACATGGCTACACCTTC. Residues: CASSLQGGTHGYTF.

This clone was detected only a few times. The DNA is left out, because the CDR3 cannot be placed on it with certainty; the CDR3 is given as TCRdb lists it. This chain uses TRBV4-3 with TRBJ2-7; TRBD2, as called in the table, went unchecked against the DNA. The length of the CDR3 is 16 amino acids, counting both ends. Germline V CDR1 and CDR2: LGHNA, YSLEER. The CDR3 spells CASSQGLASILGEQYF.

The rearrangement links TRBV4-1 to TRBJ2-7; 16 bases match TRBD2. V shed 2 bases, J shed 7 bases, and the junction held 14 bases outside the gene matches. Germline V CDR1 and CDR2: MGHRA, YSYEKL. There are 19 residues in the CDR3. The CDR3 loop reads CASSQPAGGLAGGPREQYF. The CDR3 DNA reads as TGCGCCAGCAGCCAACCAGCCGGGGGACTAGCGGGAGGGCCGCGGGAGCAGTACTTC.

The chain has TRBV5-4 and TRBJ1-6; D remains ambiguous. The V and J ends lost 1 base and 5 bases respectively, with 4 bases between them. This CDR3 region has 13 residues. Germline V gene lookup returns CDR1 SGHNT and CDR2 YYREEE (reference sequence). The CDR3 sequence is CASSLRDNSPLHF. In DNA, the CDR3 is TGTGCCAGCAGCTTGAGAGATAATTCACCCCTCCACTTT.

This chain links TRBV25-1 with TRBJ1-1; the D gene is possibly TRBD1 (5 bases). V lost 1 base, J lost 6 bases, and 9 bases lay in between. CDR3 size: 13 residues. Germline CDR1 and CDR2: MGHDK and SYGVNS. The CDR3 nucleotides are TGTGCCAGCAGTGAATCTTACAGGCCTGAAGCTTTCTTT. It yields the protein CASSESYRPEAFF.

This chain joins TRBV11-2 and TRBJ2-2; 8 bases are shared with TRBD2. This CDR3 contains 15 residues. The trim removed 3 bases at V and 0 bases at J, leaving 0 bases unmatched. The germline V gene encodes CDR1 SGHAT and CDR2 FQNNGV. The DNA of the CDR3 is TGTGCCAGCAGCTTTAGCGGGGCGAACACCGGGGAGCTGTTTTTT. It is translated as CASSFSGANTGELFF. Full variable domain (remainder filled in from reference TRBV11-2 and TRBJ2-2): EAGVAQSPRYKIIEKRQSVAFWCNPISGHATLYWYQQILGQGPKLLIQFQNNGVVDDSQLPKDRFSAERLKGVDSTLKIQPAKLEDSAVYLCASSFSGANTGELFFGEGSRLTVL.

The V and J genes are TRBV3-1 (or the pseudogene TRBV3-2) and TRBJ2-3, with 8 bases matching TRBD1. Germline V gene sequence: CDR1 LGHDT, CDR2 YNNKEL (reference sequence). V shed 0 bases, J shed 6 bases, and the junction held 14 bases outside the gene matches. This CDR3 is 18 amino acids long. The CDR3 loop is CASSQDVPGQVTSDTQYF. In nucleotides, the CDR3 is TGTGCCAGCAGCCAAGACGTCCCGGGACAGGTCACTTCGGATACGCAGTATTTT.

V gene TRBV6-5 combines with J gene TRBJ2-1; TRBD1 agrees at 7 bases. Germline CDR1 and CDR2: MNHEY and SVGAGI. Trimming removed 2 bases from V and 5 bases from J; junction bases left unmatched: 6. This CDR3 is built from 15 residues. The CDR3 loop is CASSYKGARNNEQFF. CDR3 DNA: TGTGCCAGCAGTTACAAGGGGGCCAGAAACAATGAGCAGTTCTTC.

This sequence joins TRBV6-2 or TRBV6-3 and TRBJ1-5; no definite D call. The CDR3 has 13 amino acids. The V end lost 0 bases, the J end lost 7 bases, and 7 bases lay between the germline ends. Germline-derived CDR1 and CDR2 are MNHEY and SVGEGT. CDR3 amino acids: CASSYSIEQPQHF. In nucleotides, the CDR3 is TGTGCCAGCAGTTACTCGATAGAACAGCCCCAGCATTTT.

The V call is TRBV11-3, the J call TRBJ2-1; 11 bases match TRBD1. CDR1 and CDR2 from the germline V gene are SGHNT and YENEEA. The CDR3 consists of 15 residues. Trimming at V came to 4 bases and at J to 7 bases, leaving 6 bases not matched to a gene. The CDR3 sequence is CASSSGQGGGNEQFF. The CDR3 DNA reads TGTGCCAGCAGCTCGGGACAGGGGGGCGGGAATGAGCAGTTCTTC.

V gene TRBV12-5 combines with J gene TRBJ2-5, with a tentative D call TRBD2 (6 bases). V lost 1 base to trimming and J lost 2 bases, with 8 bases between them. The CDR3 sequence is 14 residues long. The V gene's germline CDR1 is LGHNT and CDR2 FRNRAP. The CDR3 here is CASGLGGAQETQYF. The DNA for the CDR3 is TGTGCTAGTGGTTTGGGCGGGGCACAAGAGACCCAGTACTTC.

V is TRBV5-8 and J is TRBJ1-1, with D possibly matching TRBD1 (5 bases). The CDR3 has 13 residues. Germline lookup yields CDR1 SGHTS and CDR2 YDEGEE. Between the trimmed V and J ends, which lost 4 bases and 7 bases, there was a span of 14 bases. Written as DNA, the CDR3 is TGTGCCAGCAGCCCCGCTGGGGGGGTTGAAGCTTTCTTT. Its translation is CASSPAGGVEAFF.

This sequence joins TRBV9 and TRBJ2-2; no clear D gene. Germline CDR1 reads SGDLS; CDR2 reads YYNGEE. The CDR3 is made up of 14 amino acids. Trimming took 4 bases from V and 8 from J, leaving 15 bases between them. The CDR3 sequence: CASSLGLPWGELFF. The DNA for the CDR3 is TGTGCCAGCAGCCTGGGCCTCCCTTGGGGGGAGCTGTTTTTT.

This clone showed up just once. V is TRBV7-9 and J is TRBJ2-3; D uncertain. The CDR3 extends over 15 amino acids. V was clipped by 4 bases and J by 1 base, with 12 bases between them. Germline V gene sequence: CDR1 SEHNR, CDR2 FQNEAQ (reference sequence). The CDR3 DNA reads TGTGCCAGCAGCTCCCGGCGGTCCGGCACAGATACGCAGTATTTT. This translates into CASSSRRSGTDTQYF. The entire variable domain, with the rest obtained from reference TRBV7-9 and TRBJ2-3, is as follows: DTGVSQNPRHKITKRGQNVTFRCDPISEHNRLYWYRQTLGQGPEFLTYFQNEAQLEKSRLLSDRFSAERPKGSFSTLEIQRTEQGDSAMYLCASSSRRSGTDTQYFGPGTRLTVL.

The chain carries TRBV24-1 and TRBJ2-3, with TRBD1 identical over 7 bases. The CDR3 length is 17 residues. Germline CDR1 and CDR2: KGHDR and SFDVKD. The V segment lost 4 bases and the J segment 0 bases; nucleotides outside the gene matches: 9. DNA of the CDR3: TGTGCCACCAGTGACCTCGGGACAGCCACTAGCACAGATACGCAGTATTTT. This gives the protein CATSDLGTATSTDTQYF.

A few counts support this clone. The rearrangement joins TRBV7-2 to TRBJ2-7; D possibly corresponds to TRBD2 (6 bases). V was shortened by 5 bases and J by 1 base, with 15 bases between the two germline ends. Germline CDR1 SGHTA, CDR2 FQGNSA. The CDR3 runs 15 residues. The CDR3 nucleotides are TGTGCCAGCAGCCAGGGAGGAGTCTGGTCCTACGAGCAGTACTTC. Residues: CASSQGGVWSYEQYF.

This clone was seen a handful of times. CDR3 amino acids: CASSSRQGGPYNEQFF. The CDR3 bases are TGTGCCAGCAGTTCCCGACAGGGGGGTCCCTACAATGAGCAGTTCTTC. The J gene is TRBJ2-1, the V gene TRBV28; TRBD1 agrees at 9 bases. Losses at the gene ends were 4 bases for V and 2 bases for J; bases not matched to a gene: 6. Germline CDR1 reads MDHEN; CDR2 reads SYDVKM. This CDR3 is 16 amino acids long.

The J gene is TRBJ1-1, the V gene TRBV4-2; D remains ambiguous. Germline loops: CDR1 LGHNA, CDR2 YNFKEQ. The CDR3 loop spans 15 amino acids. V was trimmed by 0 bases and J by 1 base, leaving 9 bases between them. CDR3 in amino acids: CASSQDTGSNTEAFF. Here the CDR3 DNA reads TGTGCCAGCAGCCAAGATACGGGTTCGAACACTGAAGCTTTCTTT.